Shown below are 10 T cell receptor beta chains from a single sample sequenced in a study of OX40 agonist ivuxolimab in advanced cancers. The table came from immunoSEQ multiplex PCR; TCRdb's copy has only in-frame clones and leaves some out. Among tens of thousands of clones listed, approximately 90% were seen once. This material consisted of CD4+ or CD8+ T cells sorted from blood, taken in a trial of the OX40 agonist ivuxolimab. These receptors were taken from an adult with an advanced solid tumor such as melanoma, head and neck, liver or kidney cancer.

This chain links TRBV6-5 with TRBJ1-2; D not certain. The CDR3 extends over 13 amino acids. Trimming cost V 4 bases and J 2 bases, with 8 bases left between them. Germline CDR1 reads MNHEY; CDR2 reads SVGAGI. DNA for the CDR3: TGTGCCAGCAGTTGGACCTCCAACTATGGCTACACCTTC. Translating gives CASSWTSNYGYTF.

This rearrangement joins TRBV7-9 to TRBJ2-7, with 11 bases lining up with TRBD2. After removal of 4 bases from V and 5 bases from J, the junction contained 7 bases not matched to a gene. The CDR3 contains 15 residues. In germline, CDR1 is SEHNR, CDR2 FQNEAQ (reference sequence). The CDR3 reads CASSSRLAGQHEQYF. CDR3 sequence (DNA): TGTGCCAGCAGCTCAAGACTAGCGGGACAACACGAGCAGTACTTC.

The CDR3 DNA reads as TGTGCCAGCAGACCCCCGGGACTAGCGGGAGGGGATGAGCAGTTCTTC. This encodes CASRPPGLAGGDEQFF. V is TRBV6-4 and J is TRBJ2-1; 16 nucleotides line up with TRBD2. V gave up 6 bases and J gave up 8 bases; unmatched junction bases: 7. Germline CDR1 and CDR2: MRHNA and SNTAGT. The CDR3 contains 16 residues.

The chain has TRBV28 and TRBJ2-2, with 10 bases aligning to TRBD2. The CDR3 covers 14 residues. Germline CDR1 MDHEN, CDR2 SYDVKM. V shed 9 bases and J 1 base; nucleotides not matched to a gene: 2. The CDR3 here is CASLAGGNTGELFF. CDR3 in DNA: TGTGCCAGTTTAGCGGGAGGGAACACCGGGGAGCTGTTTTTT.

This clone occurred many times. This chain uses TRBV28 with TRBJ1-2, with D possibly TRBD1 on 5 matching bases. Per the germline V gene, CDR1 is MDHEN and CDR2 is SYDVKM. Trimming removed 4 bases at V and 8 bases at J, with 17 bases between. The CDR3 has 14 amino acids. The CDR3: CASSSRGDFGGYTF. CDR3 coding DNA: TGTGCCAGCAGTTCCCGGGGGGATTTTGGCGGCTACACCTTC.

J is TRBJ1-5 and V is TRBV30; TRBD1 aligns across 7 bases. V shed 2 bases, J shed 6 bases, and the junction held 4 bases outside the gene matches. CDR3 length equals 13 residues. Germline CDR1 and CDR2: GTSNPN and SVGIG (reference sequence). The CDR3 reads CAWSTKGAQPQHF. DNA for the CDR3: TGTGCCTGGAGTACGAAGGGGGCTCAGCCCCAGCATTTT.

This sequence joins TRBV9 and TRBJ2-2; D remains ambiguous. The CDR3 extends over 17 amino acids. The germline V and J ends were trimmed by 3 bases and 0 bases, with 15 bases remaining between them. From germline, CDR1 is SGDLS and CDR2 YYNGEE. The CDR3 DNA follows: TGTGCCAGCAGCGACAGTGGGCTCACGGCGAACACCGGGGAGCTGTTTTTT. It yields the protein CASSDSGLTANTGELFF.

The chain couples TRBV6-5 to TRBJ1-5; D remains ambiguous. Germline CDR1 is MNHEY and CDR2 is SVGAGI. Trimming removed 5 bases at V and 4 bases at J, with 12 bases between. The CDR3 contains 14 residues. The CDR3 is CASSTSGLNQPQHF. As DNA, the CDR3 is TGTGCCAGCAGTACCTCCGGGCTTAATCAGCCCCAGCATTTT.

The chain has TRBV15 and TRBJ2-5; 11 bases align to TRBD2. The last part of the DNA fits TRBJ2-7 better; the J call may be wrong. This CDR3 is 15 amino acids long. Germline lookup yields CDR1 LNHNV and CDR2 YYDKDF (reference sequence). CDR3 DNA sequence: TGTGCCACCAGCAGACCGGGACTAGCGGACTACGAGCAGTACTTC. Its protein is CATSRPGLADYEQYF.

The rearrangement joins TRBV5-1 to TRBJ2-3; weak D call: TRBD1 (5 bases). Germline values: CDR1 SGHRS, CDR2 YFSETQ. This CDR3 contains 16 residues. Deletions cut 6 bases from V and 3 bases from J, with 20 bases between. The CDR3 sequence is CASTDGQMTVTDTQYF. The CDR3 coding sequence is TGCGCCAGCACCGATGGCCAGATGACAGTGACAGATACGCAGTATTTT.